One and the same sample provided the 4 T cell receptor beta chains below, sequenced in a study of identical twins. TCRdb passed the 5' RACE reads through MiXCR, listing each CDR3 protein once. The sample lists hundreds of thousands of distinct CDR3 sequences, 7% to 7.5% occurring once. The same data also went into a second study, on yellow fever vaccine responses in identical twins.

Sequencing was done on a sample of PBMCs. These receptors were collected from a young woman in good health.

The CDR3 here is CASSLGGRVYEQYF. The CDR3 DNA sequence: TGCGCCAGCAGCTTGGGTGGCAGAGTCTACGAGCAGTACTTC. This chain links TRBV5-1 with TRBJ2-7; D unresolved. Trimming shortened V by 0 bases and J by 3 bases, and 10 bases separated the two germline ends. This CDR3 is built from 14 residues. Germline CDR1 reads SGHRS; CDR2 reads YFSETQ.

This clonotype occurred many times. The chain uses TRBV25-1 and TRBJ2-4, with 7 bases aligning to TRBD1. V shed 3 bases, J shed 3 bases, and the junction held 5 bases outside the gene matches. The V gene's germline CDR1 is MGHDK and CDR2 SYGVNS. The CDR3 sequence is 15 residues long. This chain's CDR3 is CASSDEGAGKNIQYF. The CDR3 region has the DNA TGTGCCAGCAGTGACGAGGGGGCGGGCAAAAACATTCAGTACTTC.

This clonotype appeared many times. The chain uses TRBV9 and TRBJ1-1; D perhaps matches TRBD1 (5 bases). In germline, CDR1 is SGDLS, CDR2 YYNGEE. The ends were cut back, 3 bases at V and 0 bases at J, with 21 bases in the middle. The CDR3 contains 18 residues. The CDR3 DNA follows: TGTGCCAGCAGCGCAAACCCCCCCCTAGGGGCAGTGAACACTGAAGCTTTCTTT. Its translation is CASSANPPLGAVNTEAFF.

This clonotype was recorded a few times. The chain has TRBV7-9 and TRBJ2-5; 8 bases fit TRBD1. The germline CDR1 and CDR2 sequences are SEHNR and FQNEAQ (reference sequence). The CDR3 consists of 14 residues. V lost 1 base and J lost 5; bases outside the gene matches: 3. In DNA, the CDR3 is TGTGCCAGCAGCTTAGGGACAGGGATGGAGACCCAGTACTTC. Protein: CASSLGTGMETQYF.